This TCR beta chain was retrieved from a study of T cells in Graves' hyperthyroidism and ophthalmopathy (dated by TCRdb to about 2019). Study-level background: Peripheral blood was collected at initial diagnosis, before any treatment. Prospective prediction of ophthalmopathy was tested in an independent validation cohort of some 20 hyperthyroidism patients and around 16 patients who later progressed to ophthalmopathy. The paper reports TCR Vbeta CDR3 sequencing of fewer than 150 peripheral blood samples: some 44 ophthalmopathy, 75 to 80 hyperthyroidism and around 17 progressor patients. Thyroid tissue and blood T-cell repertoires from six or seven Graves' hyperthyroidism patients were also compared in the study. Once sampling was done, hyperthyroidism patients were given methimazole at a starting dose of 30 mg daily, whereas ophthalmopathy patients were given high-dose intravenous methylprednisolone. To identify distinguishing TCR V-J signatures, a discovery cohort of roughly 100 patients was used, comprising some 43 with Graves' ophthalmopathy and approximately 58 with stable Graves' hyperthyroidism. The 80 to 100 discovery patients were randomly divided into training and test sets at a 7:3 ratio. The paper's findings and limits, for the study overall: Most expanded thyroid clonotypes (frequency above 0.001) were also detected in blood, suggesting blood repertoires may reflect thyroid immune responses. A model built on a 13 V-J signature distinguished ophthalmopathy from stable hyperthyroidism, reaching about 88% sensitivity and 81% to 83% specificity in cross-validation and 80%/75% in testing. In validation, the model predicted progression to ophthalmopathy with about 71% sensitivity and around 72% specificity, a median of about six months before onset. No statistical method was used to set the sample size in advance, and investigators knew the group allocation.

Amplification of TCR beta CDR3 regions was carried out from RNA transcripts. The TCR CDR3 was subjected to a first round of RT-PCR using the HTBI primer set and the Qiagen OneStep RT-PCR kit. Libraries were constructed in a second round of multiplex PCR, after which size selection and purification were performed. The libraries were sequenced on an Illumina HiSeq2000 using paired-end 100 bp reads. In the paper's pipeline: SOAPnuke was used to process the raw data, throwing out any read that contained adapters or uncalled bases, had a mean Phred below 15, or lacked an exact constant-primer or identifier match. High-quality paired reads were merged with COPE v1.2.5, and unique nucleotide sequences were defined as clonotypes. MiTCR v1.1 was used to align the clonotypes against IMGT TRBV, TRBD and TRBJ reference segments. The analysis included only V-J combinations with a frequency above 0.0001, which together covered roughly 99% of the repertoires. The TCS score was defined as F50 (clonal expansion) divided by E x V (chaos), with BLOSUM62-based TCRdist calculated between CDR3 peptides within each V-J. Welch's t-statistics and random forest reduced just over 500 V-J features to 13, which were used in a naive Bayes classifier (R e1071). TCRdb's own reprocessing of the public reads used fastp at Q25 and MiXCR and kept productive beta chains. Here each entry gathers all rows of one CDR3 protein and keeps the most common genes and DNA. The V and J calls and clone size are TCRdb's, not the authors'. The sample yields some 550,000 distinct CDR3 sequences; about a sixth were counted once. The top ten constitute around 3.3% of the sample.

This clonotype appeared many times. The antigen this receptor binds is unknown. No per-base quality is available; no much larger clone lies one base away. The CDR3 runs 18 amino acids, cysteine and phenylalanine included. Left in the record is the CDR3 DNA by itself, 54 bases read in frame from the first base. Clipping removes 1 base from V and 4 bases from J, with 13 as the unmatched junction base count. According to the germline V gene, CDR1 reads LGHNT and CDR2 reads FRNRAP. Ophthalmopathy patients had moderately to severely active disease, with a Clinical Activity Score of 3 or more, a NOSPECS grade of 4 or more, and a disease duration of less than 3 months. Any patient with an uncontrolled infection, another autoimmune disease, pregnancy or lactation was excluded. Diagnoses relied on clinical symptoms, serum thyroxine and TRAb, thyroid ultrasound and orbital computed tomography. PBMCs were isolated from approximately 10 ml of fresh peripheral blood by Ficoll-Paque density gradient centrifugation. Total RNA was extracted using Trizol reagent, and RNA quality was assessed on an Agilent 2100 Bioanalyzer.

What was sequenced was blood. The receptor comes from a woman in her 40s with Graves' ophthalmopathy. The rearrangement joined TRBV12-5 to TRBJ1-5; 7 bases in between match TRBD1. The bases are TGTGCTAGTGGTTTGGACCTGAGACAGGGAGGTTGGAATCAGCCCCAGCATTTT. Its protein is CASGLDLRQGGWNQPQHF.